The rows below give T cell receptor beta chains drawn from one sample of a study of blood T cell repertoires in COVID-19. TCRdb's table, derived via immunoSEQ multiplex PCR, lists solely in-frame clones and lacks some. The sample consists of 250,000 or so clones, 88% of them appearing once. Sequencing was carried out using PBMCs or T cells enriched from blood (not recorded which). The receptors shown here come from a woman in her 30s who had been exposed to COVID-19. CDR3s include the opening cysteine and the closing phenylalanine or tryptophan. Fields, in order: J gene, V gene, clone size, CDR3 protein. A clone size is listed for some rows: how often the clone was seen (once, few, many), or a class if it is expanded.

J gene: TRBJ1-6; V gene: TRBV7-9; clone size: once; CDR3 protein: CASSSPASQVSPLHF
J gene: TRBJ1-6; V gene: TRBV11-2; clone size: .; CDR3 protein: CASSSGFNSPLHF
J gene: TRBJ1-2; V gene: TRBV2; clone size: once; CDR3 protein: CASSPGTTAFYGYTF
J gene: TRBJ2-2; V gene: TRBV5-1; clone size: .; CDR3 protein: CASSLILSTGELFF
J gene: TRBJ2-7; V gene: TRBV7-2; clone size: .; CDR3 protein: CASSTLGTSVKQYF
J gene: TRBJ1-2; V gene: TRBV9; clone size: .; CDR3 protein: CASSATQGAVNYGYTF
J gene: TRBJ1-1; V gene: TRBV10-1; clone size: .; CDR3 protein: CASSVGGNTEAFF
J gene: TRBJ2-3; V gene: TRBV28; clone size: .; CDR3 protein: CASSLRRSAGGGTDTQYF
J gene: TRBJ1-3; V gene: TRBV2; clone size: .; CDR3 protein: CASRGNGNTIYF
J gene: TRBJ2-4; V gene: TRBV11-2; clone size: .; CDR3 protein: CASSLEETAKNIQYF
J gene: TRBJ2-1; V gene: TRBV11-2; clone size: .; CDR3 protein: CASSLRAGGPSYNEQFF
J gene: TRBJ2-1; V gene: TRBV9; clone size: once; CDR3 protein: CASSVGLDYNEQFF
J gene: TRBJ2-5; V gene: TRBV19; clone size: .; CDR3 protein: CASRQGIGTQYF
J gene: TRBJ1-1; V gene: TRBV4-1; clone size: .; CDR3 protein: CASSDPQRGEGRKAFF
J gene: TRBJ1-3; V gene: TRBV19; clone size: .; CDR3 protein: CASSTRQGVGNTIYF
J gene: TRBJ1-5; V gene: TRBV15; clone size: once; CDR3 protein: CATSGKEESNQPQHF
J gene: TRBJ1-5; V gene: TRBV2; clone size: .; CDR3 protein: CASMEAGLQPQHF
J gene: TRBJ1-1; V gene: TRBV9; clone size: once; CDR3 protein: CASSVAPRGSEAFF
J gene: TRBJ1-4; V gene: TRBV9; clone size: .; CDR3 protein: CASSTRQGISEKLFF
J gene: TRBJ1-2; V gene: TRBV5-4; clone size: .; CDR3 protein: CASSFLGDGYTF
J gene: TRBJ2-7; V gene: TRBV5-1; clone size: .; CDR3 protein: CASSPVGQGSPIAYEQYF
J gene: TRBJ2-7; V gene: TRBV10-2; clone size: .; CDR3 protein: CASSERTSGSKVYEQYF
J gene: TRBJ2-7; V gene: TRBV5-1; clone size: .; CDR3 protein: CASSLSGSGSYEQYF
J gene: TRBJ1-5; V gene: TRBV3-1/TRBV3-2; clone size: .; CDR3 protein: CASSQPLRGGRQPQHF
J gene: TRBJ2-5; V gene: TRBV9; clone size: .; CDR3 protein: CASSVASSAQETQYF
J gene: TRBJ1-2; V gene: TRBV9; clone size: .; CDR3 protein: CASSVDQGGPNYGYTF
J gene: TRBJ2-3; V gene: TRBV4-1; clone size: .; CDR3 protein: CASSQLSGGGGTDTQYF
J gene: TRBJ1-1; V gene: TRBV5-4; clone size: .; CDR3 protein: CASSRQGPNTEAFF
J gene: TRBJ1-3; V gene: TRBV29-1; clone size: .; CDR3 protein: CSVGQGQRGNTIYF
J gene: TRBJ2-2; V gene: TRBV2; clone size: .; CDR3 protein: CASTGLAGGGAGELFF
J gene: TRBJ1-5; V gene: TRBV2; clone size: .; CDR3 protein: CASSLNRDRRLGPQHF
J gene: TRBJ2-7; V gene: TRBV1; clone size: once; CDR3 protein: CTSSQDLAGRIEQYF
J gene: TRBJ2-7; V gene: TRBV25-1; clone size: .; CDR3 protein: CASSGDRYNEQYF
J gene: TRBJ1-5; V gene: TRBV18; clone size: .; CDR3 protein: CASSLWPGNSNQPQHF
J gene: TRBJ2-1; V gene: TRBV7-9; clone size: .; CDR3 protein: CASSLTGVYNEQFF
J gene: TRBJ2-1; V gene: TRBV30; clone size: .; CDR3 protein: CAWRRFRINRQGADNEQFF
J gene: TRBJ2-1; V gene: TRBV27; clone size: .; CDR3 protein: CASRGGVLLDEQFF
J gene: TRBJ2-7; V gene: TRBV4-2; clone size: .; CDR3 protein: CASSQEPSGRAHEQYF
J gene: TRBJ2-1; V gene: TRBV29-1; clone size: .; CDR3 protein: CSVERLRGLAERNEQFF
J gene: TRBJ2-1; V gene: TRBV3-1/TRBV3-2; clone size: few; CDR3 protein: CASSPLSGLAGENEQFF
J gene: TRBJ1-2; V gene: TRBV6-2/TRBV6-3; clone size: .; CDR3 protein: CASSYPPRGQGNYGYTF
J gene: TRBJ2-3; V gene: TRBV7-9; clone size: .; CDR3 protein: CASSLGTSGTDTQYF
J gene: TRBJ1-3; V gene: TRBV4-1; clone size: .; CDR3 protein: CASSQGGGGNTIYF
J gene: TRBJ1-5; V gene: TRBV7-2; clone size: few; CDR3 protein: CASTTGNRGQPQHF
J gene: TRBJ1-3; V gene: TRBV10-1; clone size: .; CDR3 protein: CAIGGGNTIYF
J gene: TRBJ1-1; V gene: TRBV19; clone size: .; CDR3 protein: CASSITRVSEAFF
J gene: TRBJ1-4; V gene: TRBV7-6; clone size: .; CDR3 protein: CASSLGRQGAYEKLFF
J gene: TRBJ1-6; V gene: TRBV30; clone size: .; CDR3 protein: CAWSRFSPLHF
J gene: TRBJ2-5; V gene: TRBV5-4; clone size: .; CDR3 protein: CASSSQGNQETQYF
J gene: TRBJ2-1; V gene: TRBV28; clone size: .; CDR3 protein: CASSTNYNEQFF
J gene: TRBJ2-1; V gene: TRBV29-1; clone size: .; CDR3 protein: CSVRTNLWQFF